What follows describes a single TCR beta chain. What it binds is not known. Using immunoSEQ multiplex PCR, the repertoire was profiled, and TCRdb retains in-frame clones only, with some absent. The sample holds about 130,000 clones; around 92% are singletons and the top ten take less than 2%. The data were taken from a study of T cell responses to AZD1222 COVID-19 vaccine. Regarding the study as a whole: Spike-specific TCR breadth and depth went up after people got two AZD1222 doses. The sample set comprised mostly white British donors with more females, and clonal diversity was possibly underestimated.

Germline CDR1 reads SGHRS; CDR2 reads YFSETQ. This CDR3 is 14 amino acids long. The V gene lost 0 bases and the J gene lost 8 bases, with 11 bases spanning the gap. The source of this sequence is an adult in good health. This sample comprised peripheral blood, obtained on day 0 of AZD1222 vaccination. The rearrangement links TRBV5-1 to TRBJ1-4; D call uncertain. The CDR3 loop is CASSLGGSDEKLFF. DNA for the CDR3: TGCGCCAGCAGCTTGGGAGGGTCGGACGAAAAACTGTTTTTT.